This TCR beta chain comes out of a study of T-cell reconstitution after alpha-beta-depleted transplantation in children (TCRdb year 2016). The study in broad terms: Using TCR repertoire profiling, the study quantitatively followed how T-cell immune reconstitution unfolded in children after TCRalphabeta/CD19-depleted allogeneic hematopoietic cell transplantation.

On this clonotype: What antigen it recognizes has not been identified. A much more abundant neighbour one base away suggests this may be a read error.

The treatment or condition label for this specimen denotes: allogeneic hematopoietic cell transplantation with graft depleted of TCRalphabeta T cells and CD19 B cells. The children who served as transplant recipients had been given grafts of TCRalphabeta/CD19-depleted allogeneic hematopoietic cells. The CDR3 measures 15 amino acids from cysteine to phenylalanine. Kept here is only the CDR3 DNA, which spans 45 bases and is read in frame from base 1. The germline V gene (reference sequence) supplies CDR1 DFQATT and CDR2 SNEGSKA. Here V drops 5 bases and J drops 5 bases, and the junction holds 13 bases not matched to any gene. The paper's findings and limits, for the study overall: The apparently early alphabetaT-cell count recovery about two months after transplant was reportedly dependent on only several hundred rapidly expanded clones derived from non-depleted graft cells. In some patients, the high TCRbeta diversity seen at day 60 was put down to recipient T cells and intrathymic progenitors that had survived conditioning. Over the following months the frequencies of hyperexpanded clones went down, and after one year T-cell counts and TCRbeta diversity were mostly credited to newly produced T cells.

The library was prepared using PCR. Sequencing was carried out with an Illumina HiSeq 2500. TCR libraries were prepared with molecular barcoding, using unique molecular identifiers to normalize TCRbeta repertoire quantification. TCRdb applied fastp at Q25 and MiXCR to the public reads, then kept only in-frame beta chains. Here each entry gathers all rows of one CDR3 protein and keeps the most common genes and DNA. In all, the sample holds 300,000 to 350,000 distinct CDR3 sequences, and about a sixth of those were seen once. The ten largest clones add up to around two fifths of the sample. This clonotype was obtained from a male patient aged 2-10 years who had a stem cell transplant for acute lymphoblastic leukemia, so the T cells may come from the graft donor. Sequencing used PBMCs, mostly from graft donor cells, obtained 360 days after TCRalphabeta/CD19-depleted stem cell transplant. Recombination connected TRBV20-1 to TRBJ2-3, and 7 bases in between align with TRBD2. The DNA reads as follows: TGCAGTGCTTGCAAGACTAGCTGGAGAGGAGATACGCAGTATTTT. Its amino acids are CSACKTSWRGDTQYF.